Shown below are 14 T cell receptor beta chains from a single sample sequenced in a study of T cells in Graves' hyperthyroidism and ophthalmopathy. The investigators amplified TCR beta CDR3 regions from RNA transcripts. A set of HTBI primers served as the primers for a first-round RT-PCR of the TCR CDR3. TCRdb reanalysed the multiplex PCR reads using MiXCR and keeps one entry per CDR3 protein. The sample records around 700,000 distinct CDR3 sequences, roughly a sixth being singletons. Sequenced input: blood. The receptors shown here come from a woman aged 50 to 60 with Graves' hyperthyroidism that later progressed to Graves' ophthalmopathy.

This clonotype was recorded many times. This chain links TRBV2 with TRBJ2-7; no clear D gene. Germline CDR1 and CDR2: SNHLY and FYNNEI. Between the trimmed V and J ends, which lost 5 bases and 4 bases, there was a span of 6 bases. This CDR3 has 11 amino acids. CDR3 amino acids: CASSFKYEQYF. The CDR3 bases are TGTGCCAGCAGTTTCAAATACGAGCAGTACTTC.

Note on this clonotype: This is likely a read error, given that the CDR3 carries no conserved phenylalanine or tryptophan at its end. This chain joins TRBV7-2 and TRBJ1-2; 9 nucleotides align to TRBD1. The CDR3 spans 15 residues. CDR1 and CDR2 (germline): SGHTA, FQGNSA. V shed 1 base and J 2 bases; nucleotides not matched to a gene: 2. The CDR3 coding sequence is TGTGCCAGCAGCTTAGAACAGGGGGCGAACTATGGCTACACCCTC. As protein: CASSLEQGANYGYTL.

This clonotype was seen many times. This rearrangement joins TRBV3-1 to TRBJ2-3, with D unresolved. The CDR3 spans 17 residues. Germline-derived CDR1 and CDR2 are LGHDT and YNNKEL (reference sequence). The V gene lost 0 bases and the J gene lost 6 bases, with 19 bases spanning the gap. This CDR3 reads CASSQDASASSPDTQYF. CDR3 sequence (DNA): TGTGCCAGCAGCCAAGACGCCTCGGCCTCCTCGCCGGATACGCAGTATTTT.

V is TRBV29-1 and J is TRBJ2-5; D is unclear. Germline loops: CDR1 SQVTM, CDR2 ANQGSEA. The CDR3 loop spans 11 amino acids. V was trimmed by 6 bases and J by 4 bases, leaving 9 bases between them. CDR3 amino acids: CSVDYLETQYF. CDR3 coding DNA: TGCAGCGTAGATTACTTAGAGACCCAGTACTTC.

This chain joins TRBV9 and TRBJ1-6, with TRBD1 matching 7 bases. CDR3 length equals 13 residues. From germline, CDR1 is SGDLS and CDR2 YYNGEE. The junction had 1 base not matched to a gene; V was cut back by 3 bases and J by 7 bases. As DNA, the CDR3 is TGTGCCAGCAGCGCGGGACAGAATTCACCCCTCCACTTT. This sequence encodes CASSAGQNSPLHF.

V and J are TRBV19 and TRBJ1-4; D possibly corresponds to TRBD1 (5 bases). V lost 6 bases and J 3 bases, leaving 11 bases between the germline ends. CDR1 LNHDA and CDR2 SQIVND come from the germline V gene (reference sequence). CDR3 size: 14 residues. The CDR3 sequence is CASRVVGANEKLFF. The CDR3 DNA reads as TGTGCCAGTAGAGTGGTAGGGGCTAATGAAAAACTGTTTTTT.

This clonotype has ten or more counts. The V gene is TRBV18, the J gene TRBJ1-1; the match to TRBD1 covers 10 bases. CDR3 length equals 15 residues. CDR1 and CDR2 (germline): KGHSH, LQKENI. The V gene end was trimmed by 3 bases and the J gene end by 1 base; junction bases not matched to a gene: 2. The CDR3: CASSPTGGTNTEAFF. The CDR3 nucleotides are TGTGCCAGCTCACCGACAGGGGGCACGAACACTGAAGCTTTCTTT.

This chain joins TRBV5-5 and TRBJ1-6; D is unclear. Trimming pared 7 bases from V and 7 bases from J, leaving 9 bases between. CDR3 length: 12 amino acids. Germline V gives CDR1 SGHKS, CDR2 YYEKEE (reference sequence). CDR3 sequence reads: CASGPINSPLHF. In DNA form, the CDR3 reads TGTGCCAGCGGACCGATCAATTCACCCCTCCACTTT.

Worth noting for this clonotype: One end of the junction fails to match germline, which may point to a read error. The rearrangement joins TRBV10-3 to TRBJ2-6; D remains unclear. This CDR3 has 13 residues. Looked up from germline, CDR1 is ENHRY and CDR2 is SYGVKD. In DNA form, the CDR3 reads TGTACCATCGACGCGACTGGGGCCAACGTCCTGACTTTC. It is translated as CTIDATGANVLTF.

This clonotype showed up many times. The rearrangement uses TRBV15 and TRBJ1-6, with TRBD1 matching 10 bases. CDR1 is LNHNV, CDR2 YYDKDF, per germline (reference sequence). V shed 1 base, J shed 5 bases, and the junction held 11 bases outside the gene matches. The CDR3 length is 19 residues. The CDR3 here is CATSRVGGQGLHNNSPLHF. The CDR3 DNA reads TGTGCCACCAGCAGAGTGGGGGGACAGGGGCTTCACAATAATTCACCCCTCCACTTT.

This clonotype turned up a few times. The V gene is TRBV12-5, the J gene TRBJ1-2, with D unclear. V lost 0 bases, J lost 0 bases, and 5 bases lay in between. Germline CDR1 LGHNT, CDR2 FRNRAP. CDR3 length equals 14 residues. The chain's CDR3 is CASGLVPPNYGYTF. CDR3 coding DNA: TGTGCTAGTGGTTTGGTACCCCCTAACTATGGCTACACCTTC.

CDR3 residues: CAWGSHEQYF. CDR3 nucleotide sequence: TGTGCCTGGGGTTCCCACGAGCAGTACTTC. The V call is TRBV30, the J call TRBJ2-7; D unresolved. Trimming took off 5 bases at V and 5 bases at J, with 7 bases between the two ends. CDR1 and CDR2 from the germline V gene are GTSNPN and SVGIG (reference sequence). The CDR3 has 10 residues.

This rearrangement joins TRBV4-1 to TRBJ1-5, with D unclear. V was clipped by 2 bases and J by 6 bases, with 14 bases between them. The CDR3 runs 15 residues. Looked up from germline, CDR1 is MGHRA and CDR2 is YSYEKL. DNA for the CDR3: TGCGCCAGCAGCCAAATGGGTCTGGAGACTCAGCCCCAGCATTTT. Translating gives CASSQMGLETQPQHF.

The chain recombines TRBV19 with TRBJ2-7; TRBD1 matches at 7 bases. V trimming: 6 bases; J trimming: 7 bases; junction bases outside the gene matches: 6. There are 12 residues in the CDR3. CDR1 and CDR2 (germline): LNHDA, SQIVND (reference sequence). CDR3 in amino acids: CASSQTGKEQYF. Here the CDR3 DNA reads TGTGCCAGTAGCCAGACAGGGAAGGAGCAGTACTTC. The full variable domain, with the rest looked up from reference TRBV19 and TRBJ2-7, is DGGITQSPKYLFRKEGQNVTLSCEQNLNHDAMYWYRQDPGQGLRLIYYSQIVNDFQKGDIAEGYSVSREKKESFPLTVTSAQKNPTAFYLCASSQTGKEQYFGPGTRLTVT.